This TCR beta chain was observed in a study of beta chain features in type 1 diabetes. Sampling consisted of one heparinised blood draw per donor, averaging about 116 mL. Each of the CD4+ naive, central memory, regulatory and stem cell-like memory populations was sorted via CD45RO/CCR7/CD25/CD127/CD95/CD27. The authors reverse transcribed all of the isolated RNA, so sequencing captured expressed TCRB transcripts. Clones were read by immunoSEQ multiplex PCR, and TCRdb kept only the in-frame ones, dropping some. In the table there are 350,000 to 450,000 clones, more than 11% of which are singletons. CDR1 is LNHDA and CDR2 is SQIVND in the germline V gene (reference sequence). CDR3 length equals 14 residues. Trimming removed 6 bases at V and 4 bases at J, with 14 bases between.

This chain uses TRBV19 with TRBJ2-3; D not certain. This receptor was taken from a man in his thirties or forties in good health. Sequenced material: naive CD4+ T cells from blood. In DNA form, the CDR3 reads TGTGCCAGTAGCGTACTCTCATATCCAGATACGCAGTATTTT. Its translation: CASSVLSYPDTQYF.